This T cell receptor beta chain came from a study of T cells in Graves' hyperthyroidism and ophthalmopathy. Amplification of TCR beta CDR3 regions used RNA as the template. The HTBI primer set served for first-round RT-PCR of the TCR CDR3. From the multiplex PCR reads, TCRdb called clonotypes with MiXCR, one entry per CDR3 protein. This sample carries 350,000 to 400,000 distinct CDR3 sequences, more than 12% of them seen once, and the ten largest clones take roughly 33%. The table lists this clonotype with many counts. Germline V lookup: CDR1 MNHEY, CDR2 SMNVEV (reference sequence). This CDR3 spans 11 amino acids. J lost 5 bases, V lost 6 bases, and 0 bases had no gene match.

This sequence was found in a woman younger than 45 with Graves' hyperthyroidism. This rearrangement joins TRBV27 to TRBJ2-7; 8 positions agree with TRBD1. Input material: blood. This chain's CDR3 is CASRDRDEQYF. Written as DNA, the CDR3 is TGTGCCAGCAGGGACAGGGACGAGCAGTACTTC.